This T cell receptor beta chain was observed in a study of T cells in Graves' hyperthyroidism and ophthalmopathy. This clonotype was seen only a few times. The antigen is not known. Ophthalmopathy patients had moderate-to-severe active disease, CAS ≥3, NOSPECS ≥4, and disease duration under 3 months. It was approximately 9.7 ml of fresh peripheral blood that supplied the PBMCs. Study-level points and caveats: A model of 13 V-J pairs discriminated ophthalmopathy from stable hyperthyroidism.

The CDR3 consists of 14 residues. The germline V and J ends were trimmed by 2 bases and 6 bases, with 12 bases remaining between them. Germline V gene sequence: CDR1 SGHDT, CDR2 YYEEEE. Amplification yielded TCR beta CDR3 regions, with RNA transcripts as the source. RT-PCR in the first round (using the HTBI primer set) targeted the TCR CDR3. Using its own MiXCR run on the multiplex PCR reads, TCRdb lists one record per CDR3 protein. The sample holds 250,000 to 400,000 distinct CDR3 sequences, around 15% seen once. This TCR was recovered from a woman in her 40s with Graves' ophthalmopathy. Sequencing was carried out using blood. V and J are TRBV5-6 and TRBJ2-1; weak D call: TRBD1 (6 bases). The CDR3 region has the DNA TGTGCCAGCAGCTTACCGGGACATACCAATGAGCAGTTCTTC. This encodes CASSLPGHTNEQFF. Based on the CDR3 plus reference TRBV5-6 and TRBJ2-1, the full variable domain is DAGVTQSPTHLIKTRGQQVTLRCSPKSGHDTVSWYQQALGQGPQFIFQYYEEEERQRGNFPDRFSGHQFPNYSSELNVNALLLGDSALYLCASSLPGHTNEQFFGPGTRLTVL.